What follows is one TCR beta chain and its context. Its antigen is still unknown. The data originate from a study of T cell responses to AZD1222 COVID-19 vaccine. Study-level points and caveats: Mapped onto spike, vaccine-associated CD4 TCRs spanned it and were dominant at 160-218 and 743-854. Among the donors, most were white British and more were female, and clonal diversity was possibly underestimated. Increases in Spike-specific TCR breadth and depth were seen after two AZD1222 doses.

CDR1 SGHRS and CDR2 YFSETQ come from the germline V gene. V was clipped by 0 bases and J by 4 bases, with 11 bases between them. CDR3 length equals 15 residues. Profiling relied on immunoSEQ multiplex PCR, and the TCRdb table lists in-frame clones only, not all of them. This table has 150,000 to 180,000 clones, 70% to 90% appearing once. The origin of this receptor is an adult in good health. Sequences were derived from peripheral blood, sampled on day 0 of MenACWY control vaccination. The rearrangement uses TRBV5-1 and TRBJ1-3; D ambiguous. CDR3 residues: CASSLGASRGNTIYF. For the CDR3, the DNA is TGCGCCAGCAGCTTGGGTGCATCGAGAGGAAACACCATATATTTT.